This T cell receptor (beta chain) came from a study of blood T cell repertoires in COVID-19. Study-wide context: The origin of the acute and convalescent COVID-19 samples was the United States, Italy and Spain. The cDNA or gDNA used as material had been derived from T cells, B-cell-depleted T cells, or PBMCs.

Study processing details: The authors estimated nucleated cell counts from reference gene primer amplification. Method: immunoSEQ multiplex PCR; TCRdb's copy keeps in-frame clones and lacks some. That table furnishes V, J and clone size, whereas the DNA furnished D and trimming. The sample records approximately 56,000 clones, roughly 80% being singletons. This CDR3 comprises 13 residues. Germline loops: CDR1 LNHDA, CDR2 SQIVND (reference sequence). The V and J ends lost 7 bases and 5 bases respectively, with 12 bases between them. This receptor was obtained from a woman over 75 with acute or convalescent COVID-19. Sequencing was done on a sample of peripheral blood. The V gene is TRBV19, the J gene TRBJ1-5, with D unresolved. The CDR3 nucleotides read TGTGCCAGTATGGATCCCCGGGATCAGCCCCAGCATTTT. Amino acids: CASMDPRDQPQHF.